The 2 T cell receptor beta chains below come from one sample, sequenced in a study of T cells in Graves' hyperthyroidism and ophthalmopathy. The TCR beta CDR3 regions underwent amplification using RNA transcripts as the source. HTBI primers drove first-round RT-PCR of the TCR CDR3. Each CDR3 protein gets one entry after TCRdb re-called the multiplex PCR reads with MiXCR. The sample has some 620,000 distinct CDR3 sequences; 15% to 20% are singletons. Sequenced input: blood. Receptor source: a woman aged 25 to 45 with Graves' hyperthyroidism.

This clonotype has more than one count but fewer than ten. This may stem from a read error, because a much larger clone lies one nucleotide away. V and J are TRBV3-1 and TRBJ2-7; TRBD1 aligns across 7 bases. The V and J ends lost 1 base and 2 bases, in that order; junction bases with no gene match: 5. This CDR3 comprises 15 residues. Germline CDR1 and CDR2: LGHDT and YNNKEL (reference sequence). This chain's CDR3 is CASSQAGTEAYEQYF. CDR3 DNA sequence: TGTGCCAGCAGCCAAGCCGGGACAGAGGCCTACGAGCAGTACTTC.

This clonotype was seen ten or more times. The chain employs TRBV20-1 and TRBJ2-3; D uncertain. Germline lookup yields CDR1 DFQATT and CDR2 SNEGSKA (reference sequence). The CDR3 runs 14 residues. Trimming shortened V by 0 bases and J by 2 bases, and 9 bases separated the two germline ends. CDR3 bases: TGCAGTGCTAGAGATCCCCTCTTCACAGATACGCAGTATTTT. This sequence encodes CSARDPLFTDTQYF.